Listed here is a single TCR beta chain. Its matching antigen is unknown. The CDR3 covers 15 residues. Germline values: CDR1 SNHLY, CDR2 FYNNEI. Trimming removed 4 bases at V and 1 base at J, with 11 bases between. The sample originates from a study of T cell responses to AZD1222 COVID-19 vaccine. TCRdb's copy holds only in-frame clones and misses some; the assay was immunoSEQ multiplex PCR. The sample shows around 180,000 clones, approximately 90% of them seen only once. Study conclusions and caveats: Donors in the cohort were predominantly white British and more often female, and clonal diversity was possibly underestimated. It was only a handful of AZD1222 recipients who were seropositive at baseline.

Sequences were derived from peripheral blood, sampled on day 0 of AZD1222 vaccination. The TCR was taken from an adult in good health. This chain joins TRBV2 and TRBJ1-5, with D uncertain. DNA of the CDR3: TGTGCCAGCAGTGGGAGGCCGGGAAGCAATCAGCCCCAGCATTTT. Translating gives CASSGRPGSNQPQHF.